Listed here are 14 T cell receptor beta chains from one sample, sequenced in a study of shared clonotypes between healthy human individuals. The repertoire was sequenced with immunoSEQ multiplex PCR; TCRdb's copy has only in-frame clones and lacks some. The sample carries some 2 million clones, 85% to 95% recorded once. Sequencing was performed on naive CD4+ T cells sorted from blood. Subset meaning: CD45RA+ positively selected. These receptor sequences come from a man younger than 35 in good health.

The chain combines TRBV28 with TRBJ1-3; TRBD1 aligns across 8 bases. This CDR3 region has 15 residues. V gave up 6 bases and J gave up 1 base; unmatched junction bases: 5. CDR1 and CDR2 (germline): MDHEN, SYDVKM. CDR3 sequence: CASRRTGRSGNTIYF. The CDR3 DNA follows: TGTGCCAGCAGACGGACAGGGCGATCTGGAAACACCATATATTTT.

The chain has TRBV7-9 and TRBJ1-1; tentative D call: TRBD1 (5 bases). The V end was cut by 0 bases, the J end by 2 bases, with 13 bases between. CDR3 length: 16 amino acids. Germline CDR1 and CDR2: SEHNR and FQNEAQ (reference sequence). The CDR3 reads CASSLAQGSSNTEAFF. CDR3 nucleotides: TGTGCCAGCAGCTTAGCGCAGGGCAGCTCTAACACTGAAGCTTTCTTT.

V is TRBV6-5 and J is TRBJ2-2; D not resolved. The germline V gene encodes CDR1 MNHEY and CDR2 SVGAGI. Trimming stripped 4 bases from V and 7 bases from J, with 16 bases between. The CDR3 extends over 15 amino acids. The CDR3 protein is CASSFRTERIGELFF. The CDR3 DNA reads TGTGCCAGCAGTTTCCGGACCGAACGCATCGGGGAGCTGTTTTTT.

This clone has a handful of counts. CDR3 protein: CASSIPGTGHSYEQYF. CDR3 nucleotides: TGTGCCAGCAGCATACCCGGGACAGGCCATTCCTACGAGCAGTACTTC. The chain couples TRBV6-6 to TRBJ2-7; 8 nucleotides align to TRBD1. V shed 6 bases, J shed 1 base, and the junction held 11 bases outside the gene matches. Germline V gives CDR1 MNHNY, CDR2 SVGAGI (reference sequence). The CDR3 loop spans 16 amino acids.

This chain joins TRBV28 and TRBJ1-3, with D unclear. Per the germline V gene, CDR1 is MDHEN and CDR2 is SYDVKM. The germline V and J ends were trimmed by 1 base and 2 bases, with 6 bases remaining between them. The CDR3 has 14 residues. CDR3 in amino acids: CASSLSIAGNTIYF. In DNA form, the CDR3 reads TGTGCCAGCAGTTTATCCATTGCTGGAAACACCATATATTTT.

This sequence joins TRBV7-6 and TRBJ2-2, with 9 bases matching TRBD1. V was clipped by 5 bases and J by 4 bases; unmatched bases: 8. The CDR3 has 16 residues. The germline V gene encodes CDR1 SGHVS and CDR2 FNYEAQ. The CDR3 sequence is CASSADGQGFTGELFF. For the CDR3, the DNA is TGTGCCAGCAGCGCAGACGGACAGGGGTTCACCGGGGAGCTGTTTTTT.

The CDR3, as DNA: TGTGCCATCAGTGGGCAGCAGGGGCACCTCTATGGCTACACCTTC. Its protein is CAISGQQGHLYGYTF. The V and J genes are TRBV10-3 and TRBJ1-2; the D gene is possibly TRBD1 (6 bases). This CDR3 has 15 residues. Trimming shortened V by 4 bases and J by 4 bases, and 16 bases separated the two germline ends. In germline, CDR1 is ENHRY, CDR2 SYGVKD.

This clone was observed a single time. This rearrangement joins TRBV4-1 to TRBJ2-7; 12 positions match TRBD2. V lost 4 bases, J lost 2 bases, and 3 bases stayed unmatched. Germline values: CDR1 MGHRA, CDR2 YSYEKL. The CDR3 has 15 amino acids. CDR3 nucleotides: TGCGCCAGCAGCCCGGGACTAGCGGGTACCTACGAGCAGTACTTC. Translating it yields CASSPGLAGTYEQYF.

The CDR3 DNA reads as TGTGCCAGCAGAATAGCGGGGGGCACAGATACGCAGTATTTT. As protein: CASRIAGGTDTQYF. J is TRBJ2-3 and V is TRBV11-2, with 9 nucleotides matching TRBD2. The CDR3 is 14 residues long. V lost 6 bases and J lost 1; bases outside the gene matches: 2. The germline gives CDR1 SGHAT, CDR2 FQNNGV.

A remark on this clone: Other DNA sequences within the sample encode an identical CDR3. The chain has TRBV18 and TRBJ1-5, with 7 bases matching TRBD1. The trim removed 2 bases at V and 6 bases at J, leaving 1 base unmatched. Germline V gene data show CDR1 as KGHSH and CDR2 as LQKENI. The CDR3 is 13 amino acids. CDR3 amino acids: CASSPSGGQPQHF. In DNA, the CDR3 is TGTGCCAGCTCACCATCAGGGGGTCAGCCCCAGCATTTT. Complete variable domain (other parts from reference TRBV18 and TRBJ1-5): NAGVMQNPRHLVRRRGQEARLRCSPMKGHSHVYWYRQLPEEGLKFMVYLQKENIIDESGMPKERFSAEFPKEGPSILRIQQVVRGDSAAYFCASSPSGGQPQHFGDGTRLSIL.

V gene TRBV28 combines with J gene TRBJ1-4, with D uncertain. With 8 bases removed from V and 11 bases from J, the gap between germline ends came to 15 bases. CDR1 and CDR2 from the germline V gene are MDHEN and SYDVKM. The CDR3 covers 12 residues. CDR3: CASGRDDPKLFF. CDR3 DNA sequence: TGTGCCAGCGGCCGAGACGACCCTAAACTGTTTTTT.

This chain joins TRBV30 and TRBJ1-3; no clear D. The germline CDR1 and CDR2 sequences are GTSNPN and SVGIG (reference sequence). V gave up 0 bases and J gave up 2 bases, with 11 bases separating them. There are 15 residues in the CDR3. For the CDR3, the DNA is TGTGCCTGGAGTGTGGGCTGGGCAGCTGGAAACACCATATATTTT. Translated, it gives CAWSVGWAAGNTIYF.

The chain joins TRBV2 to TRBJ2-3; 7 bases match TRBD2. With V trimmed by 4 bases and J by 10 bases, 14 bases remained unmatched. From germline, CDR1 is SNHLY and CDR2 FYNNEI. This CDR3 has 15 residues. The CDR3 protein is CASSGDLLAGVSQYF. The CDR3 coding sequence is TGTGCCAGCAGTGGGGACCTGTTGGCGGGAGTATCGCAGTATTTT.

In DNA form, the CDR3 reads TGTGCCTGGAGTTGGGGGGGAAGCCCTTATAGCAATCAGCCCCAGCATTTT. Its protein product is CAWSWGGSPYSNQPQHF. The chain has TRBV30 and TRBJ1-5, with TRBD1 as a possible D gene (5 bases). The CDR3 consists of 17 residues. V was shortened by 2 bases and J by 0 bases, with 17 bases between the two germline ends. CDR1 is GTSNPN, CDR2 SVGIG, per germline (reference sequence).